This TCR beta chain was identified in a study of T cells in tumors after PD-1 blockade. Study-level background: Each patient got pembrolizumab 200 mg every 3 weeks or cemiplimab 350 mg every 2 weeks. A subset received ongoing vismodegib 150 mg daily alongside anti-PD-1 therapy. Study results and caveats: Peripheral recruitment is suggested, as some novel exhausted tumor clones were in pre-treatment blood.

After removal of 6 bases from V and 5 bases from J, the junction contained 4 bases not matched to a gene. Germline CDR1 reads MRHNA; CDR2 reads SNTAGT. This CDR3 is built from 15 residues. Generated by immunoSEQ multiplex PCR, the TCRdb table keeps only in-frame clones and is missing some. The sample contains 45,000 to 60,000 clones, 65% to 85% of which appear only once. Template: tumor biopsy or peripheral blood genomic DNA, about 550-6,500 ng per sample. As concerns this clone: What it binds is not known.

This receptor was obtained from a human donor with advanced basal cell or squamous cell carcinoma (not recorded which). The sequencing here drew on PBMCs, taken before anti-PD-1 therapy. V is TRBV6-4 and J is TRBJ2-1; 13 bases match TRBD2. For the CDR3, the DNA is TGTGCCAGCAGCGGACTAGCGGGGGCCAACAATGAGCAGTTCTTC. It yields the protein CASSGLAGANNEQFF.